The 13 T cell receptor beta chains given below trace back to one sample, sequenced in a study of T cells after yellow fever vaccination. TCRdb independently ran MiXCR on the 5' RACE reads; one entry per CDR3 protein. The sample lists around 1,200 distinct CDR3 sequences, approximately 10% occurring once. The sequencing used CD8+ T cells binding an NS4B(214-222) dextramer, sorted from PBMCs, collected more than 20 days after the first yellow fever vaccination. Receptor source: a young man who received the YFV17D yellow fever vaccine.

In its sample, this clonotype is medium-sized. The CDR3 is CASSSMNGTSSPRRTDTQYF. DNA for the CDR3: TGTGCCAGCAGCTCGATGAACGGGACTAGTTCTCCTCGCCGCACAGATACGCAGTATTTT. This chain joins TRBV7-3 and TRBJ2-3, with 8 bases aligning to TRBD2. Germline loops: CDR1 SGHTA, CDR2 FQGTGA. V was pared by 4 bases and J by 1 base, with 19 bases of the junction left unmatched. This CDR3 is 20 amino acids long.

The gene calls are TRBV6-1 and TRBJ2-5; TRBD2 might be the D (5 bases). Germline CDR1 reads MNHNS; CDR2 reads SASEGT. V was cut by 6 bases and J by 1 base, with 15 bases left in between. This CDR3 has 15 amino acids. The CDR3 bases are TGTGCCAGCAGGAGGGCGCAGGACCGCCAAGAGACCCAGTACTTC. As protein: CASRRAQDRQETQYF.

This clonotype was seen many times. This rearrangement joins TRBV6-5 to TRBJ1-2; unclear D gene. Trimming shortened V by 0 bases and J by 5 bases, and 10 bases separated the two germline ends. Germline V lookup: CDR1 MNHEY, CDR2 SVGAGI. CDR3 length: 14 residues. CDR3 DNA: TGTGCCAGCAGTTACTCGTCTGCTGGGTATGGCTACACCTTC. Residues: CASSYSSAGYGYTF.

By sample share, this clonotype is medium-sized (0.01 to 0.1%). This rearrangement joins TRBV7-3 to TRBJ2-1; D is possibly TRBD2 (7 bases). The CDR3 runs 15 residues. V was pared by 7 bases and J by 2 bases, with 15 bases between. CDR1 is SGHTA and CDR2 is FQGTGA in the germline V gene. The CDR3 loop reads CASTQGGAPYNEQFF. For the CDR3, the DNA is TGTGCCAGCACCCAAGGGGGGGCCCCCTACAATGAGCAGTTCTTC.

This clonotype showed up many times. The V call is TRBV20-1, the J call TRBJ1-5; the match to TRBD1 covers 10 bases. Per germline, CDR1 DFQATT and CDR2 SNEGSKA (reference sequence). This CDR3 comprises 13 residues. V was pared by 5 bases and J by 7 bases, with 5 bases of the junction left unmatched. CDR3 region: CSAGETGGQPQHF. The CDR3 DNA reads TGCAGTGCTGGGGAGACAGGGGGCCAGCCCCAGCATTTT.

This clonotype showed up many times. V usage is TRBV19 and J usage is TRBJ1-5, with TRBD1 identical over 9 bases. The ends lost 9 bases at V and 6 bases at J; junction bases unmatched: 6. Germline V gene lookup returns CDR1 LNHDA and CDR2 SQIVND (reference sequence). The CDR3 extends over 13 amino acids. This CDR3 reads CASRQGGGQPQHF. CDR3 DNA sequence: TGTGCCAGCAGACAGGGGGGGGGTCAGCCCCAGCATTTT. The full variable domain, in which reference TRBV19 and TRBJ1-5 provide the parts outside the CDR3, is DGGITQSPKYLFRKEGQNVTLSCEQNLNHDAMYWYRQDPGQGLRLIYYSQIVNDFQKGDIAEGYSVSREKKESFPLTVTSAQKNPTAFYLCASRQGGGQPQHFGDGTRLSIL.

This clonotype is deemed medium-sized. The rearrangement uses TRBV6-2 or TRBV6-3 and TRBJ2-7; 10 positions agree with TRBD2. The CDR3 is 13 amino acids. CDR1 and CDR2 from the germline V gene are MNHEY and SVGEGT. Trimming at V came to 4 bases and at J to 4 bases, leaving 1 base not matched to a gene. This CDR3 is CASSSSGGYEQYV. The CDR3 nucleotides read TGTGCCAGCAGTTCTAGCGGGGGATACGAGCAGTACGTC.

This clonotype was observed a few times. The V and J genes are TRBV5-6 and TRBJ2-2, with TRBD2 as a possible D gene (6 bases). CDR1 is SGHDT, CDR2 YYEEEE, per germline. V was pared by 9 bases and J by 7 bases, with 16 bases between. CDR3 size: 13 residues. This CDR3 is CAMSPGGIGELFF. The CDR3 DNA is TGTGCCATGAGCCCCGGGGGAATCGGGGAGCTGTTTTTT. Filled out from reference TRBV5-6 and TRBJ2-2, the complete variable domain reads DAGVTQSPTHLIKTRGQQVTLRCSPKSGHDTVSWYQQALGQGPQFIFQYYEEEERQRGNFPDRFSGHQFPNYSSELNVNALLLGDSALYLCAMSPGGIGELFFGEGSRLTVL.

This clonotype counts as medium-sized (0.01 to 0.1%). The V and J genes are TRBV6-5 and TRBJ1-2; TRBD1 agrees at 8 bases. Trimming cost V 5 bases and J 5 bases; bases outside gene matches: 4. Germline V CDR1 and CDR2: MNHEY, SVGAGI. The CDR3 runs to 13 residues. CDR3 region: CASSNQGAYGYTF. The CDR3 nucleotides are TGTGCCAGCAGTAATCAGGGGGCTTATGGCTACACCTTC.

In its sample, this clonotype is medium-sized. The V gene is TRBV13, the J gene TRBJ1-5; D remains ambiguous. The CDR3 is 12 residues long. Per germline, CDR1 PRHDT and CDR2 FYEKMQ (reference sequence). V was cut by 0 bases and J by 6 bases, with 3 bases left in between. DNA of the CDR3: TGTGCCAGCAGCTTAGGGCCTCAGCCCCAGCATTTT. Its translation is CASSLGPQPQHF.

This clonotype counts as medium-sized. The rearrangement links TRBV4-3 to TRBJ2-7; no reliable D call. V lost 0 bases to trimming and J lost 3 bases, with 12 bases between them. The CDR3 has 15 amino acids. From germline, CDR1 is LGHNA and CDR2 YSLEER. The CDR3 bases are TGCGCCAGCAGCCAAGAAATGGCGACGGTCTACGAGCAGTACTTC. Protein: CASSQEMATVYEQYF.

This clonotype is medium-sized (0.01 to 0.1%) within its sample. This chain uses TRBV5-5 with TRBJ1-1, with D unresolved. The CDR3 length is 13 residues. Germline V gene data show CDR1 as SGHKS and CDR2 as YYEKEE (reference sequence). The V end lost 0 bases, the J end lost 4 bases, and 7 bases lay between the germline ends. The CDR3 DNA sequence: TGTGCCAGCAGCTTGGCGGGGTCCACTGAAGCTTTCTTT. This codes for CASSLAGSTEAFF.

This clonotype was seen repeatedly, ten times or more. The genes are TRBV9 and TRBJ2-7; D perhaps matches TRBD2 (6 bases). This CDR3 contains 15 residues. Per germline, CDR1 SGDLS and CDR2 YYNGEE. The V gene lost 4 bases and the J gene lost 0 bases, with 14 bases spanning the gap. The CDR3 sequence is CASSPDAGSSYEQYF. The DNA of the CDR3 is TGTGCCAGCAGCCCAGACGCGGGGTCCTCCTACGAGCAGTACTTC.